These 10 T cell receptor beta chains came from one sample sequenced in a study of T cells after yellow fever vaccination. MiXCR was run by TCRdb on the 5' RACE reads, yielding one entry per CDR3 protein. This table holds some 97,000 distinct CDR3 sequences, 5.8% found once. The input for sequencing was CD8+ T cells sorted from PBMCs, taken 10 days after the yellow fever booster vaccination. These TCRs come from a man aged 18 to 30 who received the YFV17D yellow fever vaccine.

This clonotype was detected a few times. The gene calls are TRBV7-3 and TRBJ2-7; D ambiguous. Germline CDR1 is SGHTA and CDR2 is FQGTGA. The CDR3 runs to 14 residues. Trimming took off 2 bases at V and 1 base at J, with 9 bases between the two ends. In DNA, the CDR3 is TGTGCCAGCAGCTTAGACGGCGCGTCCTACGAGCAGTACTTC. Protein: CASSLDGASYEQYF.

Many counts were recorded for this clonotype. V is TRBV6-1 and J is TRBJ2-7; D is unresolved. Trimming shortened V by 3 bases and J by 3 bases, and 9 bases separated the two germline ends. The germline CDR1 and CDR2 sequences are MNHNS and SASEGT. CDR3 length: 13 residues. CDR3 loop: CASSDSDGYEQYV. CDR3 DNA: TGTGCCAGCAGTGATTCGGACGGCTACGAGCAGTACGTC.

The chain uses TRBV9 and TRBJ2-7; D remains unclear. V was clipped by 2 bases and J by 2 bases, with 11 bases between them. This CDR3 has 14 amino acids. Germline lookup yields CDR1 SGDLS and CDR2 YYNGEE. CDR3 sequence reads: CASSVTDLAYEQYF. For the CDR3, the DNA is TGTGCCAGCAGCGTGACCGATCTAGCCTACGAGCAGTACTTC.

V is TRBV5-6 and J is TRBJ1-2; a possible D gene is TRBD1 (6 bases). Germline values: CDR1 SGHDT, CDR2 YYEEEE. CDR3 length: 13 amino acids. Deletions cut 0 bases from V and 6 bases from J, with 9 bases between. CDR3 nucleotides: TGTGCCAGCAGCTTGGACCACAGGGATGGCTACACCTTC. This encodes CASSLDHRDGYTF.

The rearrangement uses TRBV7-7 and TRBJ2-1, with 8 nucleotides matching TRBD2. CDR3 length: 16 residues. Unmatched junction bases numbered 14, after V lost 5 bases and J lost 8 bases. Germline V CDR1 and CDR2: SSHAT, FNYEAQ (reference sequence). CDR3 region: CASSPLLRSGVYEQFF. Written as DNA, the CDR3 is TGTGCCAGCAGCCCCCTTTTGCGTAGCGGGGTGTATGAGCAGTTCTTC.

There are a few counts of this clonotype. The chain links TRBV11-2 to TRBJ2-7; maybe TRBD2 (6 bases). The germline V gene has CDR1 SGHAT and CDR2 FQNNGV. The CDR3 length is 15 residues. V was cut by 0 bases and J by 0 bases, with 9 bases left in between. The CDR3 region has the DNA TGTGCCAGCAGCTTAGAACCCGGGAGCTCCTACGAGCAGTACTTC. This translates into CASSLEPGSSYEQYF. The entire variable domain, with the rest obtained from reference TRBV11-2 and TRBJ2-7, is as follows: EAGVAQSPRYKIIEKRQSVAFWCNPISGHATLYWYQQILGQGPKLLIQFQNNGVVDDSQLPKDRFSAERLKGVDSTLKIQPAKLEDSAVYLCASSLEPGSSYEQYFGPGTRLTVT.

This clonotype was counted only a few times. The rearrangement links TRBV4-3 to TRBJ2-1; D may be TRBD2 (6 bases). CDR3 size: 17 residues. CDR1 and CDR2 (germline): LGHNA, YSLEER. Trimming took 0 bases from V and 2 from J, leaving 14 bases between them. The CDR3 reads CASSQDPEDYPYNEQFF. Here the CDR3 DNA reads TGCGCCAGCAGCCAAGATCCCGAGGACTACCCCTACAATGAGCAGTTCTTC.

This clonotype turned up a few times. The chain uses TRBV27 and TRBJ1-2; TRBD1 agrees at 9 bases. This CDR3 is 14 amino acids long. The V segment lost 5 bases and the J segment 4 bases; nucleotides outside the gene matches: 5. Germline V lookup: CDR1 MNHEY, CDR2 SMNVEV (reference sequence). The CDR3 coding sequence is TGTGCCAGCAGTCCCGGGACAGGGCCCTATGGCTACACCTTC. This translates into CASSPGTGPYGYTF.

This clonotype was observed a handful of times. The chain joins TRBV2 to TRBJ2-2; perhaps TRBD1 as D (6 bases). The CDR3 length is 14 residues. The germline V gene encodes CDR1 SNHLY and CDR2 FYNNEI. V was shortened by 5 bases and J by 1 base, with 8 bases between the two germline ends. The CDR3 DNA is TGTGCCAGCAGTAGGACAGAGAACACCGGGGAGCTGTTTTTT. Encoded protein: CASSRTENTGELFF.

The sample holds many counts of this clonotype. This chain connects TRBV12-3 or TRBV12-4 to TRBJ2-1; D unclear. CDR3 length: 14 amino acids. V was trimmed by 3 bases and J by 4 bases, leaving 10 bases between them. In DNA, the CDR3 is TGTGCCAGCAGTTTTGGTCAGGAATACAATGAGCAGTTCTTC. Its protein product is CASSFGQEYNEQFF.